The entry that follows covers one T cell receptor beta chain sequence. Its target is not known. Assay used: immunoSEQ multiplex PCR; TCRdb lists only in-frame clones, some missing. The table has under 35,000 clones, approximately 86% seen once; the top ten hold around 6%. CDR1 is SGHNT and CDR2 is YENEEA in the germline V gene. CDR3 size: 13 residues. Trimming left V 5 bases short and J 5 bases short, with 13 bases between. Time point noted: time of PML onset. JC virus DNA in cerebrospinal fluid confirmed the PML diagnosis. T3 refers to blood collected at the onset of PML. This record belongs to a study of multiple sclerosis patients with progressive multifocal leukoencephalopathy. Study outcomes and limitations: Less diverse TRB repertoires were suggested in most PML patients.

Source: PBMCs, taken from a patient treated with natalizumab. The sequence was collected from a woman aged 40 to 50 with progressive multifocal leukoencephalopathy. The chain has TRBV11-3 and TRBJ2-7; D is perhaps TRBD1 or TRBD2 (5 bases each). The CDR3 DNA reads TGTGCCAGCAGCGGTTCTGAGGGACACGAGCAGTACTTC. This encodes CASSGSEGHEQYF.